This T cell receptor beta chain comes out of a study of blood T cell repertoires in COVID-19. Germline values: CDR1 LNHDA, CDR2 SQIVND (reference sequence). The CDR3 is 16 residues long. The V gene lost 3 bases and the J gene lost 0 bases, with 12 bases spanning the gap. Clones were read by immunoSEQ multiplex PCR, and TCRdb kept only the in-frame ones, dropping some. The table has roughly 340,000 clones, about nine tenths seen once. The chain joins TRBV19 to TRBJ1-3, with D possibly being TRBD1 (5 bases). This sequence was found in a woman in her 70s with COVID-19, enrolled during active disease. The sample was peripheral blood. CDR3: CASSITGPPSGNTIYF. CDR3 coding DNA: TGTGCCAGTAGTATTACAGGACCACCCTCTGGAAACACCATATATTTT.